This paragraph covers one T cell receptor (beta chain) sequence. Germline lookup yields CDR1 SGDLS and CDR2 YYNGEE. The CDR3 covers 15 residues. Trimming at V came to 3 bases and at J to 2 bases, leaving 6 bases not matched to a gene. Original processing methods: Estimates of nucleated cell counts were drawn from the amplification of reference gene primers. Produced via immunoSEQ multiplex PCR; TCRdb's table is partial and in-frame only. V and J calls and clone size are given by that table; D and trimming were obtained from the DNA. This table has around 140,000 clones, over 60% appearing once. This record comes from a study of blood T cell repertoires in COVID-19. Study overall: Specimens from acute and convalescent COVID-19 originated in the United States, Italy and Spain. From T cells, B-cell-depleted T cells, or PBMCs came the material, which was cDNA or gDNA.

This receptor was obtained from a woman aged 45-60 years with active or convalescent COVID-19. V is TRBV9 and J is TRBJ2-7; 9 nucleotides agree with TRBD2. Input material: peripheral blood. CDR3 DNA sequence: TGTGCCAGCAGCGGTAGCGGGAGCGGCCCCTACGAGCAGTACTTC. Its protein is CASSGSGSGPYEQYF. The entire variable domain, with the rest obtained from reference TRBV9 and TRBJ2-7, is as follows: DSGVTQTPKHLITATGQRVTLRCSPRSGDLSVYWYQQSLDQGLQFLIQYYNGEERAKGNILERFSAQQFPDLHSELNLSSLELGDSALYFCASSGSGSGPYEQYFGPGTRLTVT.